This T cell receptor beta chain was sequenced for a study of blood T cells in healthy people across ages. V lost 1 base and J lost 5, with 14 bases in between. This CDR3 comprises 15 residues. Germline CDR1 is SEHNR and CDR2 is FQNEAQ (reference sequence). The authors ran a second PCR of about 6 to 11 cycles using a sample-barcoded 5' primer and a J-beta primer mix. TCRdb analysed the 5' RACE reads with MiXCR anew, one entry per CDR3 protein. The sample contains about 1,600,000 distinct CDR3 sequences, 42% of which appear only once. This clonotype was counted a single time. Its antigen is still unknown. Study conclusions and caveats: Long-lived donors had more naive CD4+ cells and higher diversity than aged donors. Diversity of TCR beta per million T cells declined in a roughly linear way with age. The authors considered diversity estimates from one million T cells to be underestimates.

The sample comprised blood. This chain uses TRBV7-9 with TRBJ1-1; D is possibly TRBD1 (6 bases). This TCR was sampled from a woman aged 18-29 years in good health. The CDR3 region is CASSLVRGSGTEAFF. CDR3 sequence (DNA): TGTGCCAGCAGCTTAGTAAGGGGGAGTGGGACTGAAGCTTTCTTT.